This TCR beta chain was recorded in a study of T cell changes during pregnancy in multiple sclerosis. The protocol was immunoSEQ multiplex PCR, while the TCRdb copy is restricted to in-frame clones and leaves out a portion. The sample includes about 38,000 clones, 94% of them seen just once. The clonotype comes from a female donor with multiple sclerosis, enrolled in a pregnancy study. The material was CD4+ T cells from peripheral blood mononuclear cells, obtained in the second trimester of pregnancy.

CDR3: CASGASSGVRDRSYEQYF. CDR3 nucleotide sequence: TGTGCCAGCGGGGCGTCTAGCGGGGTTCGTGATCGCTCCTACGAGCAGTACTTC. This rearrangement joins TRBV10-3 to TRBJ2-7; 9 bases are shared with TRBD2. Germline V lookup: CDR1 ENHRY, CDR2 SYGVKD. This CDR3 is built from 18 residues. Trimming removed 10 bases from V and 0 bases from J; junction bases left unmatched: 19.